This passage covers 10 T cell receptor beta chains from one sample sequenced in a study of cytomegalovirus exposure and HLA in healthy donors. The primer mix had 60 Vbeta and 13 Jbeta primers. Produced via immunoSEQ multiplex PCR; TCRdb's table is partial and in-frame only. This repertoire shows about 280,000 clones, around 90% found once; its top ten account for 2% to 3%. What was sequenced was PBMCs. Receptors originate from a woman between 18 and 30 years old in good health and CMV-seronegative.

V is TRBV9 and J is TRBJ1-1; 7 positions agree with TRBD1. The CDR3 totals 13 residues. The germline CDR1 and CDR2 sequences are SGDLS and YYNGEE. Germline trimming cut 4 bases from V and 14 bases from J; bases unmatched to any gene: 14. The CDR3 coding sequence is TGTGCCAGCAGCCCTGGACAGGACCCCCCTGGGTTCTTT. Protein product: CASSPGQDPPGFF.

This clone showed up just once. The CDR3 sequence is CASSLQASYEQYF. The DNA for the CDR3 is TGCGCCAGCAGCTTACAGGCCTCCTACGAGCAGTACTTC. The chain combines TRBV5-1 with TRBJ2-7, with a possible D match to TRBD1 (5 bases). The CDR3 is 13 amino acids. Looked up from germline, CDR1 is SGHRS and CDR2 is YFSETQ. Trimming left V 2 bases short and J 0 bases short, with 6 bases between.

The chain joins TRBV29-1 to TRBJ2-2, with TRBD1 matching 7 bases. The CDR3 consists of 13 residues. CDR1 is SQVTM, CDR2 ANQGSEA, per germline. V trimming: 3 bases; J trimming: 8 bases; junction bases outside the gene matches: 6. The CDR3 bases are TGCAGCGTTGATGGACAGGCGGTGGGGGAGCTGTTTTTT. Translated: CSVDGQAVGELFF.

The chain carries TRBV6-5 and TRBJ2-1, with 7 bases lining up with TRBD2. V lost 6 bases to trimming and J lost 14 bases; unmatched junction nucleotides: 13. The CDR3 spans 13 residues. Germline V CDR1 and CDR2: MNHEY, SVGAGI. Here the CDR3 reads CASSLGRTSDKFF. CDR3 nucleotide sequence: TGTGCCAGCAGCCTCGGACGGACTAGTGATAAGTTCTTC.

The CDR3 nucleotides are TGTGCCAGCAGCGTGGGGACTAGCGGGGGCTACGAGCAGTACTTC. Its translation: CASSVGTSGGYEQYF. The chain is built from TRBV9 and TRBJ2-7, with 14 positions matching TRBD2. J lost 3 bases, V lost 2 bases, and 1 base had no gene match. CDR1 is SGDLS and CDR2 is YYNGEE in the germline V gene. This CDR3 region has 15 residues. Using reference TRBV9 and TRBJ2-7 for the parts outside the CDR3, the full variable domain is DSGVTQTPKHLITATGQRVTLRCSPRSGDLSVYWYQQSLDQGLQFLIQYYNGEERAKGNILERFSAQQFPDLHSELNLSSLELGDSALYFCASSVGTSGGYEQYFGPGTRLTVT.

The chain couples TRBV2 to TRBJ2-5; 8 bases align to TRBD1. V lost 5 bases to trimming and J lost 4 bases; unmatched junction nucleotides: 3. CDR3 length: 13 amino acids. Germline lookup yields CDR1 SNHLY and CDR2 FYNNEI. The DNA of the CDR3 is TGTGCCAGCAGTCGACAGGGGCCAGAGACCCAGTACTTC. This codes for CASSRQGPETQYF.

This clone has a single count. The chain links TRBV19 to TRBJ2-6, with TRBD1 as a possible D gene (5 bases). Germline CDR1 reads LNHDA; CDR2 reads SQIVND (reference sequence). The CDR3 loop spans 18 amino acids. V was cut by 3 bases and J by 0 bases, with 15 bases left in between. The CDR3 DNA reads as TGTGCCAGTAGTATGAAGACAGCCTTAAGCTCTGGGGCCAACGTCCTGACTTTC. The encoded protein is CASSMKTALSSGANVLTF.

This clone was observed a handful of times. V usage is TRBV6-4 and J usage is TRBJ2-5, with 8 bases matching TRBD2. CDR1 MRHNA and CDR2 SNTAGT come from the germline V gene. With 6 bases clipped from V and 5 bases from J, the junction kept 17 bases outside the gene matches. CDR3 length equals 17 residues. CDR3 DNA: TGTGCCAGCAGGGGACTAGACCGACACCTGAGCCGCGAGACCCAGTACTTC. Amino acids: CASRGLDRHLSRETQYF.

Note on this clone: This specimen includes other DNA sequences encoding the same CDR3. The chain has TRBV10-3 and TRBJ1-6; 7 bases match TRBD1. Germline CDR1 and CDR2: ENHRY and SYGVKD. This CDR3 is 14 amino acids long. The ends lost 7 bases at V and 5 bases at J; junction bases unmatched: 5. The CDR3 coding sequence is TGTGCCATCAATCGGGACAGAGATAATTCACCCCTCCACTTT. It yields the protein CAINRDRDNSPLHF.

This chain links TRBV6-4 with TRBJ2-1, with 11 nucleotides matching TRBD2. The CDR3 contains 15 residues. Unmatched junction bases numbered 5, after V lost 5 bases and J lost 5 bases. Germline loops: CDR1 MRHNA, CDR2 SNTAGT. The CDR3 sequence: CASSLLAGGHNEQFF. DNA for the CDR3: TGTGCCAGCAGTCTGCTAGCGGGGGGACACAATGAGCAGTTCTTC.